This T cell receptor beta chain was recorded in a study of T cell responses to AZD1222 COVID-19 vaccine. Turning to the study itself: Second-dose intervals near 4 or 12 weeks were combined.

Study-wide points: Seropositive at baseline were only a handful of AZD1222 recipients.

The table came from immunoSEQ multiplex PCR; TCRdb's copy has only in-frame clones and leaves some out. The sample comprises 95,000 to 150,000 clones, more than 70% of which are singletons, and roughly 1.6% rests with the top ten. Trimming pared 1 base from V and 7 bases from J, leaving 9 bases between. Looked up from germline, CDR1 is SGHRS and CDR2 is YFSETQ. This CDR3 spans 14 amino acids. Points on this clone: What it recognizes is unknown.

This sequence was found in an adult in good health. Source: peripheral blood, taken on day 0 of AZD1222 vaccination. The chain is built from TRBV5-1 and TRBJ1-6; D not certain. CDR3 DNA: TGCGCCAGCAGCTTGCTCGGACGGAATTCACCCCTCCACTTT. It translates to CASSLLGRNSPLHF.